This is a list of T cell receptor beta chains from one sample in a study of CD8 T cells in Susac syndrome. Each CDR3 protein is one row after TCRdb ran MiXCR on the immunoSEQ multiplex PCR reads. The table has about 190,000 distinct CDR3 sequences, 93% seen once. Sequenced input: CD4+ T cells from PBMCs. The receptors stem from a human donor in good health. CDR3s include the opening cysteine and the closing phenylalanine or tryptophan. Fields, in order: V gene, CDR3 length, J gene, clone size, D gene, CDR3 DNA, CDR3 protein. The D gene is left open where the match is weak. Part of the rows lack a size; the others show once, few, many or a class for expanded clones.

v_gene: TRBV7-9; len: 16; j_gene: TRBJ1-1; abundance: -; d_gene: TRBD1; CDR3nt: TGTGCCAGCAGCCCCGGGACAGGGGGCGTCCGCACTGAAGCTTTCTTT; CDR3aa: CASSPGTGGVRTEAFF
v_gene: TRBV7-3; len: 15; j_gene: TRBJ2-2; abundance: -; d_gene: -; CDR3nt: TGTGCCAGCAGCTTAGGGGGGACGAACACCGGGGAGCTGTTTTTT; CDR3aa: CASSLGGTNTGELFF
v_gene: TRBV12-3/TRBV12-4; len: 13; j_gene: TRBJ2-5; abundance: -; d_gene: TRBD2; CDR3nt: TGTGCCAGCTGGACTCCTAGCGGCACGACCCAGTACTTC; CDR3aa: CASWTPSGTTQYF
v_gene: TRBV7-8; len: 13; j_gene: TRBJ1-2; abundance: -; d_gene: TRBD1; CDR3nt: TGTGCCAGCAGCAGCTCAGGGGGCGGTGGCTACACCTTC; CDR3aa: CASSSSGGGGYTF
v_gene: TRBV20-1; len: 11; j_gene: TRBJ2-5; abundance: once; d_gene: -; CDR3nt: TGCAGTGCTAAGGGGGTGGAGACCCAGTACTTC; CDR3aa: CSAKGVETQYF
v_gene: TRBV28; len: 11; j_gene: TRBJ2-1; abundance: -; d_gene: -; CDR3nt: TGTGCCAGCATCTCCAGCCATGAGCAGTTCTTC; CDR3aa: CASISSHEQFF
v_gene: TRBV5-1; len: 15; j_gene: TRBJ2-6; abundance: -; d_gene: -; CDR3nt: TGCGCCAGCAGTAGCAGCCCCTCTGGGGCCAACGTCCTGACTTTC; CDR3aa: CASSSSPSGANVLTF
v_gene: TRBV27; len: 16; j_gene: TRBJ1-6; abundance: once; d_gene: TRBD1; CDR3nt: TGTGCCAGCACCTCGACAGGGGCGACCTATAATTCACCCCTCCACTTT; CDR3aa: CASTSTGATYNSPLHF
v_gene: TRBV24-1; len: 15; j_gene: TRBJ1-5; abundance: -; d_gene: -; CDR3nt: TGTGCCACCAGTGGGAACTCAGGCGAAAGGCAGCCCCAGCATTTT; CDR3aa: CATSGNSGERQPQHF
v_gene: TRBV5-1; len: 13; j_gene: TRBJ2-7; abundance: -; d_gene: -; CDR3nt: TGCGCCAGCAGCCAGAGGCGGGCCCACGAGCAGTACTTC; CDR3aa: CASSQRRAHEQYF
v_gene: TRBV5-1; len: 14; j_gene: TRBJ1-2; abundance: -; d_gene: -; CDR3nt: TGCGCCAGCAGCCCCTTACCAGGGGACCATGGCTACACCTTC; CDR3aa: CASSPLPGDHGYTF
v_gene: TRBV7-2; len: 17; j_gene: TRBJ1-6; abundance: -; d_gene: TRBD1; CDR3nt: TGTGCCAGCAGCTTAGGGACAGGGAGAAGCGATAATTCACCCCTCCACTTT; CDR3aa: CASSLGTGRSDNSPLHF
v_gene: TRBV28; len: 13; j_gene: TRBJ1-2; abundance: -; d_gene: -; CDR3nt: TGTGCCAGCAGTCGCCCCCAGAGGAATGGCTACACCTTC; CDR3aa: CASSRPQRNGYTF
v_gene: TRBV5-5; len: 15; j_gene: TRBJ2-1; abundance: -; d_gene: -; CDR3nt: TGTGCCAGCAGCTTGGGGCTGGGCTCCTACAATGAGCAGTTCTTC; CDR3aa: CASSLGLGSYNEQFF
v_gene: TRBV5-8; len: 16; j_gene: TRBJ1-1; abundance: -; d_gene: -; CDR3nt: TGTGCCAGCAGCTTGGGGGGCCTTTCTCTCAGCACTGAAGCTTTCTTT; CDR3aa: CASSLGGLSLSTEAFF
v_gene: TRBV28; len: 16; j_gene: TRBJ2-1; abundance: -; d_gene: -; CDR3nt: TGTGCCAGCAGTTTAGGGGCCAAGGGCTCCTACAATGAGCAGTTCTTC; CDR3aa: CASSLGAKGSYNEQFF
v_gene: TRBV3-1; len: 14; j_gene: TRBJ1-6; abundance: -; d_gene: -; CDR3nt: TGTGCCAGCAGCCAAGAGGGGAATAATTCACCCCTCCACTTT; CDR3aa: CASSQEGNNSPLHF
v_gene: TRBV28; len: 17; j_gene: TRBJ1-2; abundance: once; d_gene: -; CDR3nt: TGTGCCAGCAGTCCGGCGGGGGCCCCTCTGGGTAGTGGTGGCTACACCTTC; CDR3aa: CASSPAGAPLGSGGYTF
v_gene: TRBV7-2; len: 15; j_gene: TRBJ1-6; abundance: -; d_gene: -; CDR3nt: TGTGCCAGCAGCTTAGATGGGAGAAGGAATTCACCCCTCCACTTT; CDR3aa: CASSLDGRRNSPLHF
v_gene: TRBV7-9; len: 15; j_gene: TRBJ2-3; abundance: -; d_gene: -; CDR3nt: TGTGCCAGCAGAAAGGCCGGGGCTAGCACAGATACGCAGTATTTT; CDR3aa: CASRKAGASTDTQYF
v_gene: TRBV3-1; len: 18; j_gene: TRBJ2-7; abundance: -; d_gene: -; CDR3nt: TGTGCCAGCAGCCAAGATATCACTCTGGGGCCCAGAACCGACGAGCAGTACTTC; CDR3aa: CASSQDITLGPRTDEQYF
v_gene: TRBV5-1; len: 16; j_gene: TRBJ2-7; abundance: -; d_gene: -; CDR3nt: TGCGCCAGCAGCTTGCAGGTTTCCTGGTCGTATAACGAGCAGTACTTC; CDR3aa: CASSLQVSWSYNEQYF
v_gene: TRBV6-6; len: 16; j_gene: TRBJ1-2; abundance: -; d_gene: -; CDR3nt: TGTGCCAGCATTTCAGGGCCCCAACAGGGTGACTATGGCTACACCTTC; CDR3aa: CASISGPQQGDYGYTF
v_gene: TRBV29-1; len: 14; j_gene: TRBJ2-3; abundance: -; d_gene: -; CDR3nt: TGCAGCGCCATGGCCGACAGGAGGTCAGATACGCAGTATTTT; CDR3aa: CSAMADRRSDTQYF
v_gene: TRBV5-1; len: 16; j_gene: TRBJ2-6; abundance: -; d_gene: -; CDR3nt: TGCGCCAGCAGCTTGGAGTTGGGCTCTGGGGCCAACGTCCTGACTTTC; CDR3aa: CASSLELGSGANVLTF
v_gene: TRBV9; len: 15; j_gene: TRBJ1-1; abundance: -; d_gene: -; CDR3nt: TGTGCCAGCAGCGTAGAGCCGGGGCCGAACACTGAAGCTTTCTTT; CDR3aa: CASSVEPGPNTEAFF
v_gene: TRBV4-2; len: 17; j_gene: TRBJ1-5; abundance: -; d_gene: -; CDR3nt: TGTGCCAGCAGCCAACGTGGATCAGGGCTTAGCAATCAGCCCCAGCATTTT; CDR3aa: CASSQRGSGLSNQPQHF
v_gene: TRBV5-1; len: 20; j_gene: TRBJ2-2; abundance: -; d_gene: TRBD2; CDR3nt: TGCGCCAGCAGCCCCTTCGGGCAGGGAGGGATCCTTGCGAACACCGGGGAGCTGTTTTTT; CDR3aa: CASSPFGQGGILANTGELFF
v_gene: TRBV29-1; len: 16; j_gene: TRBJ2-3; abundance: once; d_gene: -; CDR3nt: TGCAGCGTCCGCCGCGTGGGGGGACTTAGCACAGATACGCAGTATTTT; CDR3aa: CSVRRVGGLSTDTQYF
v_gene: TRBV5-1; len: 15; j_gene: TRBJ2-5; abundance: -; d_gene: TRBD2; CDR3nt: TGCGCCAGCAGCCCCGAAGCGGGGCCACCAGGGACCCAGTACTTC; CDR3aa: CASSPEAGPPGTQYF
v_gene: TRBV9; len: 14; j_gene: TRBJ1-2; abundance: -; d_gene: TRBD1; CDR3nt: TGTGCCAGCAGCGCCCACCAGACAGGGTATGGCTACACCTTC; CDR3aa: CASSAHQTGYGYTF
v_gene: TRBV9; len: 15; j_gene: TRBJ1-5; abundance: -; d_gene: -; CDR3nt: TGTGCCAGCAGCGTTCAGGGGCTTAGCAATCAGCCCCAGCATTTT; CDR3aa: CASSVQGLSNQPQHF
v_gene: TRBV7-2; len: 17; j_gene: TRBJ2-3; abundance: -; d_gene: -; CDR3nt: TGTGCCAGCAGCTTAGGGTGGGCCGGGGTTAGCACAGATACGCAGTATTTT; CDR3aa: CASSLGWAGVSTDTQYF
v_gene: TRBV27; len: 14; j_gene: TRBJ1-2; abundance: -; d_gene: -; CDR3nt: TGTGCCAGCAGTTTATGGTCTGGATTAGAGGGCTACACCTTC; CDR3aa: CASSLWSGLEGYTF
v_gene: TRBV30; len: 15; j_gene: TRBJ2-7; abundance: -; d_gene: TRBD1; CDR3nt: TGTGCCTGTGCCCGCCCGGACAGGGCTAACGGCGAGCAGTACTTC; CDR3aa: CACARPDRANGEQYF
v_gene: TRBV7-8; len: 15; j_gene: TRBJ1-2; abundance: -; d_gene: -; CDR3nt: TGTGCCAGCAGCTTAAAGGGGTCACTTCGGGTTGGCTACACCTTC; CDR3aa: CASSLKGSLRVGYTF